This is a list of T cell receptor beta chains from one sample in a study of blood T cells in healthy people across ages. Each CDR3 protein is one row after TCRdb ran MiXCR on the 5' RACE reads. The sample consists of about 800,000 distinct CDR3 sequences, around 25% of them appearing once. The same sample was also studied in work on T cells of mothers and their children.

Sequences were obtained from blood. These receptors were obtained from a boy under 18 in good health. Each CDR3 is given with its conserved first and last residue. The D gene is left open where the match is weak. Clone size is not always given. Where it is, it says once, few, many or a class for expanded clones.

V gene	D gene	J gene	clone size	CDR3 length	CDR3 protein	CDR3 DNA
TRBV7-2	NA	TRBJ2-3	NA	15	CASSQPQLQSNTQYF	TGTGCCAGCAGCCAACCCCAGCTCCAATCCAATACGCAGTATTTT
TRBV27	NA	TRBJ2-3	NA	14	CASRVFFSTDTQYF	TGTGCCAGCAGAGTCTTTTTTAGCACAGATACGCAGTATTTT
TRBV25-1	TRBD2	TRBJ2-7	few	13	CATMLAGSYEQYF	TGTGCCACGATGCTAGCGGGATCTTACGAGCAGTACTTC
TRBV6-2/TRBV6-3	TRBD2	TRBJ2-1	NA	19	CASSYRTSGGPSSYNEQFF	TGTGCCAGCAGTTACCGGACTAGCGGGGGCCCCAGCTCCTACAATGAGCAGTTCTTC
TRBV28	NA	TRBJ2-1	NA	15	CASSTDSLLYNEQFF	TGTGCCAGCAGCACGGACAGCTTGTTGTACAATGAGCAGTTCTTC
TRBV7-2	TRBD1	TRBJ1-3	few	17	CASSLVGQGTTGNTIYF	TGTGCCAGCAGCTTAGTTGGACAGGGGACTACTGGAAACACCATATATTTT
TRBV7-9	NA	TRBJ2-1	NA	14	CASSLEMDSNEQFF	TGTGCCAGCAGCCTAGAGATGGACAGCAATGAGCAGTTCTTC
TRBV29-1	TRBD2	TRBJ2-3	few	15	CSVERTSGRADTQYF	TGCAGCGTTGAACGGACTAGCGGGAGGGCAGATACGCAGTATTTT
TRBV7-6	NA	TRBJ1-3	few	13	CASSSGVGNTIYF	TGTGCCAGCAGCTCAGGGGTGGGAAACACCATATATTTT
TRBV19	TRBD1	TRBJ2-5	NA	14	CASSIGTGGSEQYF	TGTGCCAGTAGTATTGGGACAGGGGGAAGTGAGCAGTACTTC
TRBV7-9	NA	TRBJ1-6	NA	16	CASSYLIDRGGSPLHF	TGTGCCAGCAGCTATTTAATTGACCGGGGGGGATCACCCCTCCACTTT
TRBV7-9	TRBD1	TRBJ2-3	NA	14	CAGSRTGSPDTQYF	TGTGCCGGCAGCCGGACAGGAAGCCCAGATACGCAGTATTTT
TRBV29-1	TRBD1	TRBJ2-2	NA	15	CSVDTGAANTGELFF	TGCAGCGTTGACACAGGGGCAGCGAACACCGGGGAGCTGTTTTTT
TRBV4-2	NA	TRBJ2-1	NA	15	CASSQEGTDHNEQFF	TGTGCCAGCAGCCAAGAAGGGACGGACCACAATGAGCAGTTCTTC
TRBV7-9	NA	TRBJ1-2	NA	18	CASSSTLWGAIPNYGYTF	TGTGCCAGCAGCTCCACCCTTTGGGGGGCAATCCCTAACTATGGCTACACCTTC
TRBV6-2/TRBV6-3	TRBD2	TRBJ2-1	NA	19	CASSYSMMSTSGDSNEQFF	TGTGCCAGCAGTTACTCTATGATGTCTACTAGCGGGGACAGCAATGAGCAGTTCTTC
TRBV5-1	TRBD2	TRBJ2-3	NA	13	CATRGGTADTQYF	TGCGCCACCCGGGGGGGTACAGCAGATACGCAGTATTTT
TRBV29-1	NA	TRBJ1-4	NA	14	CSVEDGQLAGKLFF	TGCAGCGTTGAGGATGGGCAACTCGCCGGAAAACTGTTTTTT
TRBV4-3	NA	TRBJ2-5	NA	15	CASSQDLTDQETQYF	TGCGCCAGCAGCCAAGATTTAACAGACCAAGAGACCCAGTACTTC
TRBV20-1	NA	TRBJ2-1	NA	15	CSASSGMGRNNEQFF	TGCAGTGCTTCCTCGGGGATGGGGAGAAACAATGAGCAGTTCTTC
TRBV12-3/TRBV12-4	NA	TRBJ2-3	many	15	CASSAQQGGTDTQYF	TGTGCCAGCAGCGCCCAACAGGGCGGCACAGATACGCAGTATTTT
TRBV6-5	NA	TRBJ1-2	few	14	CASSLQGRGYGYTF	TGTGCCAGCAGTCTTCAGGGGAGGGGCTATGGCTACACCTTC
TRBV7-2	TRBD2	TRBJ2-5	few	15	CASSLVGGDQETQYF	TGTGCCAGCAGCTTAGTCGGGGGGGACCAAGAGACCCAGTACTTC
TRBV6-2/TRBV6-3	TRBD2	TRBJ2-5	few	18	CASSYALGMAGDVETQYF	TGTGCCAGCAGTTACGCGCTCGGGATGGCGGGAGACGTGGAGACCCAGTACTTC